What follows describes a single T cell receptor (beta chain). The antigen is not known. With 7 bases clipped from V and 7 bases from J, the junction kept 9 bases outside the gene matches. Germline V gives CDR1 LNHDA, CDR2 SQIVND (reference sequence). There are 14 residues in the CDR3. This record belongs to a study of shared clonotypes between healthy human individuals. Study observations and caveats: With few donors, the genetic and exposure-history diversity represented was limited. Blood was the only sampled material, and tissue repertoires likely differ. Shared clonotypes across all four donors exceeded non-shared ones in generation probability.

The study separated CD4+ cells into CD45RA+ naive and CD45RA-negative memory subsets. The assay was immunoSEQ multiplex PCR, and TCRdb's table has in-frame clones only and misses some. The profile shows approximately 2.5 million clones, approximately 94% of them singletons. The source material was naive CD4+ T cells from PBMCs. Specified subset: CD45RA+ positively selected. This sequence was found in a man aged 18 to 30 in good health. Some clones in this sample may be carry-over from other donors' samples. The chain has TRBV19 and TRBJ2-2; 7 bases fit TRBD2. DNA for the CDR3: TGTGCCAGTAACGCGGGAGAACTCGGCGGGGAGCTGTTTTTT. It is translated as CASNAGELGGELFF.